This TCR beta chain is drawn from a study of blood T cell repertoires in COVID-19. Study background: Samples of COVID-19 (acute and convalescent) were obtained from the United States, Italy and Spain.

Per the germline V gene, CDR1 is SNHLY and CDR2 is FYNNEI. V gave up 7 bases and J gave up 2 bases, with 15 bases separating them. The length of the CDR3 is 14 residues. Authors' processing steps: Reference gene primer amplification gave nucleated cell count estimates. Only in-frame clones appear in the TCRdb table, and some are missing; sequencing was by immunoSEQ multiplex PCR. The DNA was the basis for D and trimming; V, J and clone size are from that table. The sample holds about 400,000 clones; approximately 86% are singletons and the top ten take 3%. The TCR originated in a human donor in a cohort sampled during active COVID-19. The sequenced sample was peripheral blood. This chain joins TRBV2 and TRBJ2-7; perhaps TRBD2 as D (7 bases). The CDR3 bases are TGTGCCAGCATGGGGGGGCTAGCTCCCTACGAGCAGTACTTC. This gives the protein CASMGGLAPYEQYF.